Presented here are 27 T cell receptor beta chains from one specimen sequenced in a study of blood T cell repertoires in COVID-19. The assay was immunoSEQ multiplex PCR, and TCRdb's table has in-frame clones only and misses some. The sample includes about 94,000 clones, about 80% seen only once; the top ten take around 6.5%. The sample comprised peripheral blood. The source is a man in his fifties or sixties with acute or convalescent COVID-19.

This chain joins TRBV10-3 and TRBJ2-5; 9 bases agree with TRBD1. CDR1 and CDR2 (germline): ENHRY, SYGVKD. V was pared by 6 bases and J by 2 bases, with 10 bases of the junction left unmatched. This CDR3 region has 16 residues. The CDR3 spells CAIRPGQGREQETQYF. In DNA, the CDR3 is TGTGCCATCAGACCGGGACAGGGAAGGGAACAAGAGACCCAGTACTTC.

The chain couples TRBV4-1 to TRBJ1-3; D gene ambiguous. The CDR3 loop spans 17 amino acids. Germline CDR1 and CDR2: MGHRA and YSYEKL. Trimming stripped 1 base from V and 0 bases from J, with 13 bases between. The CDR3 DNA reads TGCGCCAGCAGCCAAGGCGTTTTACTGAGCTCTGGAAACACCATATATTTT. It yields the protein CASSQGVLLSSGNTIYF.

V is TRBV7-3 and J is TRBJ2-3, with a tentative D call TRBD2 (6 bases). The CDR3 covers 15 residues. Germline CDR1 is SGHTA and CDR2 is FQGTGA. V lost 3 bases and J lost 1, with 11 bases in between. CDR3 sequence (DNA): TGTGCCAGCAGCTTGGGAGGAGGGGGCACAGATACGCAGTATTTT. Its protein product is CASSLGGGGTDTQYF.

V is TRBV5-1 and J is TRBJ2-3; D uncertain. The CDR3 consists of 16 residues. The V end was cut by 0 bases, the J end by 4 bases, with 15 bases between. Germline V gene sequence: CDR1 SGHRS, CDR2 YFSETQ. The CDR3 DNA reads TGCGCCAGCAGCTTGGAAGCCCGCGTTATCGCAGATACGCAGTATTTT. Its protein is CASSLEARVIADTQYF. The full variable domain, rest sourced from reference TRBV5-1 and TRBJ2-3, is KAGVTQTPRYLIKTRGQQVTLSCSPISGHRSVSWYQQTPGQGLQFLFEYFSETQRNKGNFPGRFSGRQFSNSRSEMNVSTLELGDSALYLCASSLEARVIADTQYFGPGTRLTVL.

V and J are TRBV7-2 and TRBJ1-2, with TRBD1 matching 9 bases. The CDR3 covers 15 residues. Germline lookup yields CDR1 SGHTA and CDR2 FQGNSA. Unmatched junction bases numbered 7, after V lost 6 bases and J lost 2 bases. The CDR3 DNA sequence: TGTGCCAGCAGTCTAAATGGACAGGGGAACTATGGCTACACCTTC. Translating it yields CASSLNGQGNYGYTF.

The rearrangement links TRBV7-2 to TRBJ2-1; 10 positions agree with TRBD2. J lost 0 bases, V lost 7 bases, and 3 bases had no gene match. The CDR3 runs 15 residues. From germline, CDR1 is SGHTA and CDR2 FQGNSA. The CDR3 spells CASKLAGSSYNEQFF. The CDR3 DNA follows: TGTGCCAGCAAACTAGCGGGGAGCTCCTACAATGAGCAGTTCTTC.

This chain connects TRBV24-1 to TRBJ2-2; D is possibly TRBD2 (5 bases). V was shortened by 4 bases and J by 1 base, with 18 bases between the two germline ends. The CDR3 spans 18 residues. CDR1 is KGHDR, CDR2 SFDVKD, per germline. CDR3 DNA sequence: TGTGCCACCAGTGAAGCCAAGCGAGGAAGCGGGAACACCGGGGAGCTGTTTTTT. Encoded protein: CATSEAKRGSGNTGELFF.

The CDR3 sequence: CSVEKIGTGGFVTEAFF. CDR3 nucleotide sequence: TGCAGCGTTGAAAAAATCGGGACAGGGGGATTCGTCACTGAAGCTTTCTTT. This chain uses TRBV29-1 with TRBJ1-1, with TRBD1 matching 11 bases. V lost 2 bases to trimming and J lost 4 bases; unmatched junction nucleotides: 12. Germline V CDR1 and CDR2: SQVTM, ANQGSEA. CDR3 size: 17 residues.

The chain is built from TRBV10-3 and TRBJ2-3; a possible D gene is TRBD1 (6 bases). The V and J ends lost 8 bases and 6 bases respectively, with 12 bases between them. CDR3 size: 12 residues. The germline V gene has CDR1 ENHRY and CDR2 SYGVKD. DNA of the CDR3: TGTGCCATCCAGGGGATTGCGGATACGCAGTATTTT. It encodes CAIQGIADTQYF.

This clone was seen a single time. The V and J genes are TRBV11-2 and TRBJ1-2; 7 nucleotides align to TRBD1. The germline V gene encodes CDR1 SGHAT and CDR2 FQNNGV. V was pared by 2 bases and J by 3 bases, with 9 bases of the junction left unmatched. CDR3 length: 16 amino acids. The CDR3 sequence is CASSLTQGVPHYGYTF. CDR3 bases: TGTGCCAGCAGCTTAACGCAGGGGGTCCCCCACTATGGCTACACCTTC.

The rearrangement links TRBV19 to TRBJ1-2, with TRBD1 matching over 9 bases. The V gene end was trimmed by 1 base and the J gene end by 8 bases; junction bases not matched to a gene: 2. The CDR3 is made up of 13 amino acids. Germline lookup yields CDR1 LNHDA and CDR2 SQIVND (reference sequence). The CDR3 here is CASSIGTGDGYTF. The DNA of the CDR3 is TGTGCCAGTAGTATAGGGACAGGGGACGGCTACACCTTC.

This clone occurred a few times. The J gene is TRBJ2-3, the V gene TRBV5-1, with 7 bases aligning to TRBD1. The ends lost 4 bases at V and 0 bases at J; junction bases unmatched: 2. Germline-derived CDR1 and CDR2 are SGHRS and YFSETQ. There are 14 residues in the CDR3. CDR3 nucleotides: TGCGCCAGCAGCACGGACAGGAGCACAGATACGCAGTATTTT. It codes for CASSTDRSTDTQYF.

This clone appeared a single time. The chain couples TRBV4-3 to TRBJ1-1; the match to TRBD1 covers 12 bases. CDR1 is LGHNA, CDR2 YSLEER, per germline. V dropped 1 base and J dropped 3; count of bases not matched to a gene: 3. This CDR3 spans 16 amino acids. CDR3 DNA: TGCGCCAGCAGCCAAGCGGGACAGGGGGCCGACACTGAAGCTTTCTTT. Its protein product is CASSQAGQGADTEAFF.

The CDR3 DNA reads as TGCAGCGTTGAAGATCGGGACAGGGGGGGATACACTGAAGCTTTCTTT. Translation gives CSVEDRDRGGYTEAFF. The chain links TRBV29-1 to TRBJ1-1; 11 bases align to TRBD1. V lost 0 bases, J lost 3 bases, and 6 bases stayed unmatched. The germline CDR1 and CDR2 sequences are SQVTM and ANQGSEA. There are 16 residues in the CDR3.

The rearrangement uses TRBV27 and TRBJ2-7, with 7 bases lining up with TRBD1. This CDR3 has 16 residues. V lost 5 bases, J lost 3 bases, and 13 bases stayed unmatched. Per the germline V gene, CDR1 is MNHEY and CDR2 is SMNVEV (reference sequence). This CDR3 reads CASSPGLRQGRYEQYF. CDR3 DNA sequence: TGTGCCAGCAGTCCGGGTCTTCGACAGGGTCGCTACGAGCAGTACTTC.

The chain joins TRBV30 to TRBJ1-5, with D unclear. CDR1 and CDR2 (germline): GTSNPN, SVGIG (reference sequence). Between the trimmed V and J ends, which lost 0 bases and 2 bases, there was a span of 8 bases. The CDR3 spans 14 residues. The DNA of the CDR3 is TGTGCCTGGAGTGTAAACCGGGGCAATCAGCCCCAGCATTTT. As protein: CAWSVNRGNQPQHF.

This clone has only one observation. The chain is built from TRBV11-2 and TRBJ2-7; D is possibly TRBD1 (6 bases). Germline CDR1 and CDR2: SGHAT and FQNNGV. The CDR3 spans 16 residues. Trimming removed 3 bases from V and 3 bases from J, with 18 bases in between. CDR3 region: CASSFIRDTFYYEQYF. The CDR3 DNA reads as TGTGCCAGCAGCTTCATCCGGGACACTTTTTACTACGAGCAGTACTTC. The variable domain in full, with the rest retrieved from reference TRBV11-2 and TRBJ2-7, is EAGVAQSPRYKIIEKRQSVAFWCNPISGHATLYWYQQILGQGPKLLIQFQNNGVVDDSQLPKDRFSAERLKGVDSTLKIQPAKLEDSAVYLCASSFIRDTFYYEQYFGPGTRLTVT.

The chain carries TRBV18 and TRBJ1-1, with a weak D call TRBD1 (6 bases). The germline gives CDR1 KGHSH, CDR2 LQKENI. Between the trimmed V and J ends, which lost 2 bases and 0 bases, there was a span of 10 bases. The CDR3 runs to 15 residues. This chain's CDR3 is CASSPAGEMNTEAFF. CDR3 coding DNA: TGTGCCAGCTCACCAGCAGGGGAGATGAACACTGAAGCTTTCTTT. Full variable domain (rest looked up from reference TRBV18 and TRBJ1-1): NAGVMQNPRHLVRRRGQEARLRCSPMKGHSHVYWYRQLPEEGLKFMVYLQKENIIDESGMPKERFSAEFPKEGPSILRIQQVVRGDSAAYFCASSPAGEMNTEAFFGQGTRLTVV.

The chain combines TRBV4-1 with TRBJ2-2, with D tentatively TRBD2 (6 bases). The germline V and J ends were trimmed by 0 bases and 5 bases, with 13 bases remaining between them. The length of the CDR3 is 16 residues. CDR1 and CDR2 from the germline V gene are MGHRA and YSYEKL. The CDR3 loop reads CASSQESGRKTGELFF. Written as DNA, the CDR3 is TGCGCCAGCAGCCAAGAGTCCGGGAGAAAAACCGGGGAGCTGTTTTTT.

This clone was seen a handful of times. The rearrangement joins TRBV24-1 to TRBJ2-2, with TRBD2 identical over 9 bases. The V gene end was trimmed by 3 bases and the J gene end by 3 bases; junction bases not matched to a gene: 7. Germline V CDR1 and CDR2: KGHDR, SFDVKD. The length of the CDR3 is 17 residues. CDR3 loop: CATSDRKASGDTGELFF. The CDR3 coding sequence is TGTGCCACCAGTGATCGAAAGGCTAGCGGGGACACCGGGGAGCTGTTTTTT.

This chain connects TRBV6-2 or TRBV6-3 to TRBJ1-5; 9 nucleotides align to TRBD1. In germline, CDR1 is MNHEY, CDR2 SVGEGT. CDR3 length: 15 residues. With V trimmed by 5 bases and J by 5 bases, 7 bases remained unmatched. The CDR3 nucleotides read TGTGCCAGCAGTACGGGACAGGGAAGGCATCAGCCCCAGCATTTT. Amino acid sequence: CASSTGQGRHQPQHF.

This clone was observed a handful of times. The gene calls are TRBV12-1 and TRBJ1-6; the table's D call, TRBD1, has no DNA check behind it. TRBV12-1 counts as a pseudogene. This CDR3 has 13 residues. CDR3 protein: CASLQAYGSPLHF. CDR3 in DNA: TGTGCCAGCTTACAGGCGTACGGTTCACCCCTCCACTTT.

V is TRBV7-9 and J is TRBJ2-1; TRBD1 matches at 7 bases. Per germline, CDR1 SEHNR and CDR2 FQNEAQ (reference sequence). CDR3 length: 16 amino acids. Germline trimming cut 3 bases from V and 0 bases from J; bases unmatched to any gene: 5. The CDR3 protein is CASSLGQPGSYNEQFF. The CDR3 DNA follows: TGTGCCAGCAGCTTGGGACAGCCGGGCTCCTACAATGAGCAGTTCTTC.

CDR3 DNA sequence: TGTGCCAGCAGCAGCGACGGCGGAAACACCATATATTTT. Encoded protein: CASSSDGGNTIYF. V is TRBV5-4 and J is TRBJ1-3; D is uncertain. The CDR3 has 13 residues. The germline V gene has CDR1 SGHNT and CDR2 YYREEE (reference sequence). The V and J ends lost 4 bases and 4 bases respectively, with 9 bases between them.

The V and J genes are TRBV27 and TRBJ2-5; possible D gene TRBD1, 6 bases. The CDR3 is 15 residues long. V gave up 6 bases and J gave up 5 bases, with 19 bases separating them. Germline loops: CDR1 MNHEY, CDR2 SMNVEV (reference sequence). In DNA form, the CDR3 reads TGTGCCAGCAGGGTCGACAGGTCGGGGCCTGAGACCCAGTACTTC. Residues: CASRVDRSGPETQYF.

The V and J genes are TRBV4-1 and TRBJ2-7, with 10 bases identical to TRBD2. The germline V gene has CDR1 MGHRA and CDR2 YSYEKL. The J segment lost 0 bases and the V segment lost 2 bases, leaving 7 bases of the junction unmatched. This CDR3 contains 17 residues. The CDR3 spells CASSQNQRTSGSYEQYF. CDR3 bases: TGCGCCAGCAGCCAAAATCAACGGACTAGCGGCTCCTACGAGCAGTACTTC.

A single count supports this clone. This sequence joins TRBV5-6 and TRBJ1-4, with TRBD1 identical over 8 bases. CDR3 length: 15 residues. After removal of 4 bases from V and 3 bases from J, the junction contained 5 bases not matched to a gene. Germline assignment: CDR1 SGHDT and CDR2 YYEEEE. CDR3 region: CASSGGTGPNEKLFF. In nucleotides, the CDR3 is TGTGCCAGCAGCGGGGGGACAGGCCCTAATGAAAAACTGTTTTTT. The entire variable domain, with the rest obtained from reference TRBV5-6 and TRBJ1-4, is as follows: DAGVTQSPTHLIKTRGQQVTLRCSPKSGHDTVSWYQQALGQGPQFIFQYYEEEERQRGNFPDRFSGHQFPNYSSELNVNALLLGDSALYLCASSGGTGPNEKLFFGSGTQLSVL.